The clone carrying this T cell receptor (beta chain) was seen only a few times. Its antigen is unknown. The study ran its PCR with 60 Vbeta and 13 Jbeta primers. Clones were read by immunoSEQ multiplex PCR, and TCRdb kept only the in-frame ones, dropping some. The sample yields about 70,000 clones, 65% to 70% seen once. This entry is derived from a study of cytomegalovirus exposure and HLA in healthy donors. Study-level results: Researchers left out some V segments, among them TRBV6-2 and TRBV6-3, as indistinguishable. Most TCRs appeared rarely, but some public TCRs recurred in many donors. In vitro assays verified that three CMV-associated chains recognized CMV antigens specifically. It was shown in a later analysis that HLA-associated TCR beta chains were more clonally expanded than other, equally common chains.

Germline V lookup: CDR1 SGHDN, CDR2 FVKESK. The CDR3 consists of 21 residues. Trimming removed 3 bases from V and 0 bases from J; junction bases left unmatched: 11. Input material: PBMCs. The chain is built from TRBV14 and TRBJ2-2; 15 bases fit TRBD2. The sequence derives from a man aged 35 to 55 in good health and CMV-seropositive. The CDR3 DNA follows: TGTGCCAGCAGCCAGGTGCTGCCGGGACTAGCGGGAGGAACGAACACCGGGGAGCTGTTTTTT. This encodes CASSQVLPGLAGGTNTGELFF.